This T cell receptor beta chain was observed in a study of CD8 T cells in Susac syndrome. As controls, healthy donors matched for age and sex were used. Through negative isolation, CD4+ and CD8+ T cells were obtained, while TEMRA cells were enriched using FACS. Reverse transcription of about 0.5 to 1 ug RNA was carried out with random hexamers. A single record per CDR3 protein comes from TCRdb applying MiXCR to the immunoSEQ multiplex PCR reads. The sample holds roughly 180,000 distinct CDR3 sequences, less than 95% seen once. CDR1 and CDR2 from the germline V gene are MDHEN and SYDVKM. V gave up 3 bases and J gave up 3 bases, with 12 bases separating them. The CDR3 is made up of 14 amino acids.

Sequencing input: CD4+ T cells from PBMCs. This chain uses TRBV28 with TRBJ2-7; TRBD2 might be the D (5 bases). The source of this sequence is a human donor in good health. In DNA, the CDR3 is TGTGCCAGCAGTTTCACTGGACTCGGCTACGAGCAGTACTTC. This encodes CASSFTGLGYEQYF.